Included here is one TCR beta chain sequence, with context. TCRdb re-called the RT-PCR reads through MiXCR, storing one row per CDR3 protein. The table records hundreds of thousands of distinct CDR3 sequences, 14% of them present only once. CDR1 and CDR2 from the germline V gene are SGHRS and YFSETQ. CDR3 length: 15 amino acids. V lost 2 bases, J lost 3 bases, and 8 bases stayed unmatched. The gene calls are TRBV5-1 and TRBJ2-7; 7 positions match TRBD2. Sequencing used memory CD4+ T cells from blood. The receptor was derived from a female donor in good health, serving as a healthy control. The CDR3 sequence is CASSFGGSQIYEQYF. The CDR3 DNA is TGCGCCAGCAGCTTCGGCGGGAGTCAAATCTACGAGCAGTACTTC.